This TCR beta chain was found in a study of cytomegalovirus exposure and HLA in healthy donors. Points from the study as a whole: Later examination showed HLA-associated TCR beta chains had greater clonal expansion than equally common others.

Though nominally healthy at sampling, donors likely had unrecorded immune exposures. This clone is a singleton in its sample. The antigen remains unidentified. The PCR contained 60 Vbeta and 13 Jbeta primers. Assay used: immunoSEQ multiplex PCR; TCRdb lists only in-frame clones, some missing. The sample has 150,000 to 200,000 clones, 79% seen once. This CDR3 contains 14 residues. Germline CDR1 SEHNR, CDR2 FQNEAQ (reference sequence). Trimming cost V 1 base and J 2 bases, with 9 bases left between them. This chain uses TRBV7-9 with TRBJ2-7; maybe TRBD1 (6 bases). This sequence originates from a woman in her 30s in good health and CMV-seropositive. Material: PBMCs. This CDR3 reads CASSLVGATYEQYF. DNA of the CDR3: TGTGCCAGCAGCTTAGTGGGGGCGACCTACGAGCAGTACTTC.